The rows below give T cell receptor beta chains drawn from one sample of a study of naive and memory T cell subsets. TCRdb redid the calling of the UMI-ligation and nested PCR reads with MiXCR, one entry per CDR3 protein. Among approximately 150,000 distinct CDR3 sequences listed, approximately 20% were seen once. Sample: naive CD8+ T cells from blood. The source of these receptors is a human donor in good health. The CDR3 runs from the conserved cysteine through the conserved F or W. D genes are given only for firm matches. Clone sizes are given selectively: once, few, many, or a class where the clone is expanded.

TRBV27,NA,NA,TRBJ2-7,CASSLWTDPSYEQYF,TGTGCCAGCAGTTTATGGACCGACCCCTCCTACGAGCAGTACTTC
TRBV27,NA,TRBD2,TRBJ2-3,CASSLTGTSGTDTQYF,TGTGCCAGCAGTCTGACCGGGACTAGCGGGACAGATACGCAGTATTTT
TRBV6-5,NA,TRBD1,TRBJ2-3,CASSYLIPGQGGGDTQYF,TGTGCCAGCAGTTACCTGATCCCTGGACAGGGTGGAGGAGATACGCAGTATTTT
TRBV5-1,few,NA,TRBJ2-7,CASSLDWPTDSYEQYF,TGCGCCAGCAGCCTTGACTGGCCGACGGACTCCTACGAGCAGTACTTC
TRBV28,few,NA,TRBJ2-3,CASSTTGRASDTQYF,TGTGCCAGCAGCACTACAGGGAGGGCTTCAGATACGCAGTATTTT
TRBV30,few,NA,TRBJ2-7,CAWSVASYEQYF,TGTGCCTGGAGTGTGGCATCCTACGAGCAGTACTTC
TRBV20-1,NA,TRBD1,TRBJ2-7,CSARDLDREIVEQYF,TGCAGTGCTAGAGATCTGGACAGGGAGATTGTCGAGCAGTACTTC
TRBV29-1,few,TRBD1,TRBJ2-5,CSVRTGMRETQYF,TGCAGCGTCCGGACAGGGATGAGGGAGACCCAGTACTTC
TRBV27,few,NA,TRBJ2-2,CASSPPVEGINTGELFF,TGTGCCAGCAGCCCTCCTGTGGAGGGGATAAACACCGGGGAGCTGTTTTTT
TRBV7-6,few,NA,TRBJ2-7,CASSFLSSRSDEQYF,TGTGCCAGCAGCTTTTTGTCTAGCCGGTCGGACGAGCAGTACTTC
TRBV20-1,NA,NA,TRBJ2-1,CSARPYTDSYNEQFF,TGCAGTGCTAGACCATACACCGACTCCTACAATGAGCAGTTCTTC
TRBV3-1,few,NA,TRBJ1-1,CASSQDSGVVTEAFF,TGTGCCAGCAGCCAAGATTCGGGGGTCGTTACTGAAGCTTTCTTT
TRBV5-1,NA,TRBD1,TRBJ2-2,CASSWTGGVTGELFF,TGCGCCAGCAGTTGGACAGGGGGCGTCACCGGGGAGCTGTTTTTT
TRBV12-3/TRBV12-4,NA,NA,TRBJ2-7,CASSLANFGPPEAEQYF,TGTGCCAGCAGTTTAGCCAATTTCGGGCCCCCGGAAGCCGAGCAGTACTTC
TRBV15,few,NA,TRBJ1-5,CATSRDWVSNQPQHF,TGTGCCACCAGCAGAGATTGGGTTAGCAATCAGCCCCAGCATTTT
TRBV6-5,NA,NA,TRBJ2-7,CATTRPGAEEQYF,TGTGCCACAACCCGTCCAGGGGCGGAGGAGCAGTACTTC
TRBV20-1,NA,NA,TRBJ2-1,CSARGLGGWNEQFF,TGCAGTGCTAGAGGACTAGGCGGTTGGAATGAGCAGTTCTTC
TRBV12-5,few,NA,TRBJ1-1,CASSVLENTEAFF,TGTGCTAGTAGCGTCCTGGAGAACACTGAAGCTTTCTTT
TRBV7-8,NA,NA,TRBJ1-1,CASSFGQLNTEAFF,TGTGCCAGCAGCTTTGGACAGTTGAACACTGAAGCTTTCTTT
TRBV4-1,few,NA,TRBJ2-7,CASSQDLGPYEQYF,TGCGCCAGCAGCCAAGATCTGGGGCCCTACGAGCAGTACTTC
TRBV20-1,NA,NA,TRBJ2-7,CSARDQRVYEQYF,TGCAGTGCTAGAGATCAGCGGGTTTACGAGCAGTACTTC
TRBV9,NA,NA,TRBJ2-7,CASSAGWGTFGEQYF,TGTGCCAGCAGCGCCGGATGGGGTACGTTTGGGGAGCAGTACTTC
TRBV28,NA,TRBD2,TRBJ2-3,CASSPGLAGTDTQYF,TGTGCCAGCAGTCCGGGACTAGCGGGCACAGATACGCAGTATTTT
TRBV28,many,NA,TRBJ2-1,CASTLSQVLGIAEQFF,TGTGCCAGCACCCTCAGCCAGGTCCTGGGAATCGCGGAGCAGTTCTTC
TRBV2,many,NA,TRBJ2-3,CASMGGPRIASTSTDTQYF,TGTGCCAGCATGGGGGGACCCCGTATAGCGTCGACTAGCACAGATACGCAGTATTTT
TRBV6-5,few,TRBD2,TRBJ2-2,CASSYSTSGRAFGELFF,TGTGCCAGCAGTTACTCGACTAGCGGGAGGGCCTTTGGGGAGCTGTTTTTT
TRBV20-1,NA,NA,TRBJ2-5,CSAYNRAIQETQYF,TGCAGTGCTTATAATCGGGCCATTCAAGAGACCCAGTACTTC
TRBV4-3,NA,NA,TRBJ1-2,CASSQSPQGIYGYTF,TGCGCCAGCAGCCAAAGCCCACAGGGAATCTATGGCTACACCTTC
TRBV27,few,NA,TRBJ1-2,CASAPGGANYGYTF,TGTGCCAGCGCCCCCGGGGGAGCTAACTATGGCTACACCTTC
TRBV2,NA,NA,TRBJ1-4,CASTQSATNEKLFF,TGTGCCAGCACTCAGTCCGCAACTAATGAAAAACTGTTTTTT
TRBV6-5,few,TRBD1,TRBJ2-6,CASSWDSSGANVLTF,TGTGCCAGCAGTTGGGACAGCTCTGGGGCCAACGTCCTGACTTTC
TRBV6-2/TRBV6-3,NA,TRBD2,TRBJ2-1,CASRQAGGYNEQFF,TGTGCCAGCAGACAAGCGGGAGGCTACAATGAGCAGTTCTTC